This is a list of T cell receptor beta chains from one sample in a study of T cells after yellow fever vaccination. TCRdb reanalysed the 5' RACE reads using MiXCR and keeps one entry per CDR3 protein. Among fewer than 500,000 distinct CDR3 sequences, approximately 19% were seen once, and the ten largest hold over 15%. This sample comprised PBMCs, obtained before the yellow fever booster vaccination. The receptors were sampled from a man aged 18 to 30 who received the YFV17D yellow fever vaccine. Each CDR3 is given with its conserved first and last residue. D genes are given only for firm matches. Clone size is not always given. Where it is, it says once, few, many or a class for expanded clones.

J,size,V,D,CDR3,DNA
TRBJ1-5,NA,TRBV4-1,NA,CASSQDPGQRSNQPQHF,TGCGCCAGCAGCCAAGACCCGGGACAAAGGTCCAATCAGCCCCAGCATTTT
TRBJ1-2,NA,TRBV6-6,NA,CASQGYGYTF,TGTGCCAGCCAGGGTTATGGCTACACCTTC
TRBJ2-6,many,TRBV7-2,TRBD1,CASSSMRGDRESGANVLTF,TGTGCCAGCAGCTCCATGAGGGGGGACAGGGAGTCTGGGGCCAACGTCCTGACTTTC
TRBJ2-3,NA,TRBV5-5,NA,CASSLNWQGRTDTQYF,TGTGCCAGCAGCTTGAATTGGCAGGGGAGGACAGATACGCAGTATTTT
TRBJ2-1,few,TRBV20-1,TRBD2,CSAHSGGAMVEQFF,TGCAGTGCGCACAGCGGGGGGGCCATGGTTGAGCAGTTCTTC
TRBJ2-5,few,TRBV6-5,NA,CASSFQAAQGTQYF,TGTGCCAGCAGTTTCCAGGCGGCCCAGGGGACCCAGTACTTC
TRBJ2-5,NA,TRBV6-5,NA,CASSFPRGPRGGETQYF,TGTGCCAGCAGTTTCCCTCGGGGCCCCCGGGGAGGAGAGACCCAGTACTTC
TRBJ2-3,NA,TRBV5-1,TRBD2,CASSLTTSADTQYF,TGCGCCAGCAGCTTGACCACTAGCGCGGATACGCAGTATTTT
TRBJ1-1,few,TRBV29-1,NA,CSVEGFDFEAFF,TGCAGCGTTGAAGGGTTCGATTTTGAAGCTTTCTTT
TRBJ2-7,few,TRBV7-2,NA,CASSLGGYSEQYF,TGTGCCAGCAGCTTAGGAGGGTATAGCGAGCAGTACTTC
TRBJ2-7,few,TRBV7-2,TRBD1,CASSRTGGFNEQYF,TGTGCCAGCAGCCGGACAGGGGGATTCAACGAGCAGTACTTC
TRBJ1-1,few,TRBV9,NA,CASSVAGAMNTEAFF,TGTGCCAGCAGCGTAGCTGGGGCCATGAACACTGAAGCTTTCTTT
TRBJ1-1,few,TRBV2,NA,CASSVRTEAFF,TGTGCCAGCAGTGTACGCACTGAAGCTTTCTTT
TRBJ2-2,NA,TRBV12-3/TRBV12-4,TRBD1,CASSSGTGGPNTGELFF,TGTGCCAGCAGTTCCGGGACAGGGGGCCCGAACACCGGGGAGCTGTTTTTT
TRBJ2-7,few,TRBV10-3,NA,CAISDGRQSYEQYF,TGTGCCATCAGTGACGGGAGACAGTCCTACGAGCAGTACTTC
TRBJ2-3,NA,TRBV4-3,NA,CASSQTFGGTHYF,TGCGCCAGCAGCCAGACTTTCGGGGGTACGCATTATTTT
TRBJ2-3,NA,TRBV29-1,TRBD2,CSVGGTSASTDTQYF,TGCAGCGTCGGAGGGACTAGCGCAAGCACAGATACGCAGTATTTT
TRBJ2-3,NA,TRBV20-1,TRBD1,CSATQGASTDTQYF,TGCAGTGCTACGCAGGGGGCGAGCACAGATACGCAGTATTTT
TRBJ1-1,NA,TRBV20-1,NA,CSAPIGGADEAFF,TGCAGTGCTCCGATCGGGGGGGCCGATGAAGCTTTCTTT
TRBJ2-7,NA,TRBV6-6,NA,CASLGDTSSYEQYF,TGTGCCAGCCTGGGCGACACGAGTTCCTACGAGCAGTACTTC